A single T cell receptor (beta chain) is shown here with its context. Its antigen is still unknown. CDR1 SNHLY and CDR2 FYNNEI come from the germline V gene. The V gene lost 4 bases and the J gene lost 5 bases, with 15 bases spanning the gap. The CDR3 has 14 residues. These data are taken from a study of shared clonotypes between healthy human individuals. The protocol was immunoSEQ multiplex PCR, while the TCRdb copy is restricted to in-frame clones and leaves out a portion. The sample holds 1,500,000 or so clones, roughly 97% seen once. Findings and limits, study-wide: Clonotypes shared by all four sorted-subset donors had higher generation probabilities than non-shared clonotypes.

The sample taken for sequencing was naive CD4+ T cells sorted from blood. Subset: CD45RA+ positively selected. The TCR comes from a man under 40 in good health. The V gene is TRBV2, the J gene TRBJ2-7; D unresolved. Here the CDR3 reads CASSVGEGLDEQYF. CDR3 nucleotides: TGTGCCAGCAGTGTTGGGGAAGGGTTGGACGAGCAGTACTTC. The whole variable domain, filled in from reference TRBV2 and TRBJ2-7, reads EPEVTQTPSHQVTQMGQEVILRCVPISNHLYFYWYRQILGQKVEFLVSFYNNEISEKSEIFDDQFSVERPDGSNFTLKIRSTKLEDSAMYFCASSVGEGLDEQYFGPGTRLTVT.